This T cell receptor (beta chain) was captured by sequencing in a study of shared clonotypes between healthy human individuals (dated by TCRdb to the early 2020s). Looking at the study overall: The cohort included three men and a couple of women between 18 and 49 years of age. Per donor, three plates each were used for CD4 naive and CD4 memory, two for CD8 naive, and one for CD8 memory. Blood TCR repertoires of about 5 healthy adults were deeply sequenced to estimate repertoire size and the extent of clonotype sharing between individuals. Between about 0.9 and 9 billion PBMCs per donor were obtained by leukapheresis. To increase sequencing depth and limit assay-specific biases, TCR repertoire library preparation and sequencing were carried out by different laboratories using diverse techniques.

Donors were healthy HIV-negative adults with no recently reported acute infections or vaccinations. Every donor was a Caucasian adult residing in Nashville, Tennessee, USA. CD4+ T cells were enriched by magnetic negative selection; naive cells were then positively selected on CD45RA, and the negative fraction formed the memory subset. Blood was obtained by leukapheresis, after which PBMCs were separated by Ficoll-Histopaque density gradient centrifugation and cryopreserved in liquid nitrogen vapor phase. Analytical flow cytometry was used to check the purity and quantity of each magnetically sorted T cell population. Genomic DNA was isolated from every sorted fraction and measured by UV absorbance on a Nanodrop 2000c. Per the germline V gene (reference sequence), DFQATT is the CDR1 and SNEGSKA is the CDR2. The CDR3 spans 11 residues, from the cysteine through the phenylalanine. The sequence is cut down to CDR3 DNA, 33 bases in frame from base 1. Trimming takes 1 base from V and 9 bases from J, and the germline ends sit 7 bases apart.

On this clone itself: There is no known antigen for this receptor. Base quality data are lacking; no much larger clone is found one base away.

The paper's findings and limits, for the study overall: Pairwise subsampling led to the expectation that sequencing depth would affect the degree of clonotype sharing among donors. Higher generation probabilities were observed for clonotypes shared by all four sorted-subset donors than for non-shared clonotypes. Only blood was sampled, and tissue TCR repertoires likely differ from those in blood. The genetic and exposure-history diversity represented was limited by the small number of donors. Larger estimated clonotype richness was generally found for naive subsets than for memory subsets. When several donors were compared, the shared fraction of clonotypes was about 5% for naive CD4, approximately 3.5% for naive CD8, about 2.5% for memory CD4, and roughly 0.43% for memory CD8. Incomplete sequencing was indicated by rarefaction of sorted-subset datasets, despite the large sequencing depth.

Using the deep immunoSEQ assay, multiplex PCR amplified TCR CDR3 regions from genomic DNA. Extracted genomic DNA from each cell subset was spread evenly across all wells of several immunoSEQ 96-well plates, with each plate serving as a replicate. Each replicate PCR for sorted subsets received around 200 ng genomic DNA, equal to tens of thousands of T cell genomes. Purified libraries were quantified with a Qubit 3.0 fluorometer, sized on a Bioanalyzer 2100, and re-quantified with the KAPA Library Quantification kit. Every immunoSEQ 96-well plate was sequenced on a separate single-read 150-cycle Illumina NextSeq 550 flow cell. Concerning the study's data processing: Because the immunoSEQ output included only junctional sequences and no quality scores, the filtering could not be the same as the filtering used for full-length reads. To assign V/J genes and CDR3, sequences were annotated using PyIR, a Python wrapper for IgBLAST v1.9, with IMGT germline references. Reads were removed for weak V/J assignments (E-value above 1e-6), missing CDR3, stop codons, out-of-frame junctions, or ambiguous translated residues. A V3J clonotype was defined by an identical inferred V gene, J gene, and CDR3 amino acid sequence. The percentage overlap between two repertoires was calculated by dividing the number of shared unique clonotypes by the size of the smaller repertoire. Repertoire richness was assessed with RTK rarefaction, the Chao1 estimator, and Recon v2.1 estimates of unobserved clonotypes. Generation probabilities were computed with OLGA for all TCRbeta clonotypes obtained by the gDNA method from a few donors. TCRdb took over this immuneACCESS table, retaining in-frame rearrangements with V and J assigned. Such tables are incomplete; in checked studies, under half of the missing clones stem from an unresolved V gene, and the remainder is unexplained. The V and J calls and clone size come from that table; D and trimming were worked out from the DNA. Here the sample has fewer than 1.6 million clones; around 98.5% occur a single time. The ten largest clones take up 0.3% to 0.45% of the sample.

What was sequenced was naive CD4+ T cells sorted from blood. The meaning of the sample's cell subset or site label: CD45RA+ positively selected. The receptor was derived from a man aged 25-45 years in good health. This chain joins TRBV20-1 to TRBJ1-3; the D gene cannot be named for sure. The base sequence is TGCAGTGCTAGAGTTCGGAGCACCATATATTTT. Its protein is CSARVRSTIYF.